Reported below is one T cell receptor beta chain. The target antigen is unknown. This sample was taken from a study of cytomegalovirus exposure and HLA in healthy donors. Study-level findings and limits: About 180 TCR beta chains were listed as cytomegalovirus-associated. Earlier findings revealed that most TCR beta V segments proved productive either about 87% or about 30% of the time. DRB1 showed the most TCR associations and HLA-C the fewest in a later analysis, as rates varied by HLA locus.

PCR primers comprised 60 Vbeta and 13 Jbeta primers. Method: immunoSEQ multiplex PCR; TCRdb's copy keeps in-frame clones and lacks some. The repertoire holds 150,000 to 200,000 clones, with 82% as singletons. The length of the CDR3 is 15 residues. Germline loops: CDR1 SQVTM, CDR2 ANQGSEA. The junction had 11 bases not matched to a gene; V was cut back by 6 bases and J by 2 bases. The clonotype originates from a man aged 45 to 65 in good health and CMV-seropositive. The sequenced sample consisted of PBMCs. The V gene is TRBV29-1, the J gene TRBJ2-7; 9 nucleotides agree with TRBD1. The CDR3 nucleotides read TGCAGCGTCGTCTACCCGGGACAGGGAACCTACGAGCAGTACTTC. Protein: CSVVYPGQGTYEQYF.